Listed below are T cell receptor beta chains from one sample, sequenced in a study of metastatic and nonmetastatic thyroid tumors. Through MiXCR, TCRdb re-clonotyped the PCR reads. Of about 38,000 clones listed, around 30% are singletons. Sequenced input: blood. The source of these receptors is a male donor with papillary thyroid cancer or a benign thyroid nodule (not recorded which). Some clones in this sample may be carry-over from other donors' samples. The CDR3 runs from the conserved cysteine through the conserved F or W. A D gene is named only where the DNA matches it firmly. Rows give clone size only sometimes, using once, few, many, or a class for an expanded clone.

D: TRBD1; J: TRBJ2-5; V: TRBV11-3; size: .; CDR3: CASSFATGEARETQYF; DNA: TGTGCCAGCAGCTTCGCGACAGGGGAGGCGAGAGAGACCCAGTACTTC
D: .; J: TRBJ2-7; V: TRBV9; size: many; CDR3: CASSVAEGAYEQYF; DNA: TGTGCCAGCAGCGTAGCCGAGGGAGCCTACGAGCAGTACTTC
D: .; J: TRBJ1-2; V: TRBV9; size: .; CDR3: CASGIREYGYTF; DNA: TGTGCCAGCGGGATACGGGAATATGGCTACACCTTC
D: .; J: TRBJ1-2; V: TRBV27; size: few; CDR3: CASSSDSDWRMEGYTF; DNA: TGTGCCAGCAGTTCCGACTCGGACTGGCGGATGGAGGGCTACACCTTC
D: TRBD2; J: TRBJ2-5; V: TRBV6-5; size: few; CDR3: CASSYSEVAGGRQETQYF; DNA: TGTGCCAGCAGTTACTCGGAGGTAGCGGGAGGCCGCCAAGAGACCCAGTACTTC
D: TRBD1; J: TRBJ2-3; V: TRBV7-3; size: .; CDR3: CASSLTGGTDTQYF; DNA: TGTGCCAGCAGCTTGACAGGGGGCACAGATACGCAGTATTTT
D: .; J: TRBJ1-2; V: TRBV7-9; size: .; CDR3: CASSLDGGARGYTF; DNA: TGTGCCAGCAGCTTAGATGGGGGGGCGCGAGGCTACACCTTC
D: .; J: TRBJ1-3; V: TRBV7-3; size: .; CDR3: CASSSGPRDTIYF; DNA: TGTGCCAGCAGCTCGGGGCCTAGAGACACCATATATTTT
D: .; J: TRBJ1-2; V: TRBV5-1; size: .; CDR3: CASSLGDFGYNGYTF; DNA: TGCGCCAGCAGCTTGGGGGACTTCGGATATAATGGCTACACCTTC
D: TRBD2; J: TRBJ2-4; V: TRBV28; size: many; CDR3: CASSLGRENIQYF; DNA: TGTGCCAGCAGTTTGGGGCGGGAGAACATTCAGTACTTC
D: TRBD2; J: TRBJ2-5; V: TRBV27; size: .; CDR3: CASSLSSRLAGGETQCF; DNA: TGTGCCAGCAGTTTAAGCTCACGACTAGCGGGAGGGGAGACCCAGTGCTTC
D: .; J: TRBJ1-3; V: TRBV14; size: many; CDR3: CASSPGHSGNTIYF; DNA: TGTGCCAGCAGCCCGGGACACTCTGGAAACACCATATATTTT
D: TRBD2; J: TRBJ2-2; V: TRBV7-6; size: .; CDR3: CAQRGAGATGELFF; DNA: TGTGCTCAAAGAGGGGCGGGAGCCACCGGGGAGCTGTTTTTT
D: .; J: TRBJ2-1; V: TRBV9; size: .; CDR3: CASSVAFGSYNEQFF; DNA: TGTGCCAGCAGCGTAGCTTTTGGCTCTTACAATGAGCAGTTCTTC
D: TRBD1; J: TRBJ2-1; V: TRBV9; size: .; CDR3: CASSIRGQGLRDEQFF; DNA: TGTGCCAGCAGCATCCGAGGACAGGGCCTTAGGGATGAGCAGTTCTTC
D: TRBD2; J: TRBJ2-1; V: TRBV7-3; size: many; CDR3: CASSLELAGPMFF; DNA: TGTGCCAGCAGCTTAGAACTAGCGGGGCCGATGTTCTTC
D: TRBD2; J: TRBJ2-3; V: TRBV6-2/TRBV6-3; size: many; CDR3: CASSFGLAGADTQYF; DNA: TGTGCCAGCAGTTTTGGGCTAGCGGGAGCAGATACGCAGTATTTT
D: TRBD1; J: TRBJ1-5; V: TRBV15; size: few; CDR3: CATSTGQGSNQPQHF; DNA: TGTGCCACCAGCACCGGACAGGGCAGCAATCAGCCCCAGCATTTT
D: .; J: TRBJ1-2; V: TRBV6-2/TRBV6-3; size: many; CDR3: CASSQGGHGYTF; DNA: TGTGCCAGCAGCCAAGGTGGACATGGCTACACCTTC
D: TRBD1; J: TRBJ1-1; V: TRBV20-1; size: .; CDR3: CSAPTTTGKDEAFF; DNA: TGCAGTGCCCCGACAACGACAGGGAAGGATGAAGCTTTCTTT
D: .; J: TRBJ1-1; V: TRBV7-2; size: few; CDR3: CASSLGTVAAEAFF; DNA: TGTGCCAGCAGCTTAGGGACGGTTGCCGCTGAAGCTTTCTTT
D: TRBD2; J: TRBJ2-1; V: TRBV6-1; size: many; CDR3: CASSNSGRAPDEQFF; DNA: TGTGCCAGCAGTAATAGCGGGAGGGCCCCCGATGAGCAGTTCTTC
D: .; J: TRBJ2-1; V: TRBV11-2; size: many; CDR3: CASSLDFGTYNEQFF; DNA: TGTGCCAGCAGCTTAGATTTCGGAACCTACAATGAGCAGTTCTTC
D: TRBD2; J: TRBJ2-1; V: TRBV4-1; size: many; CDR3: CASSQDGASGRLVNEQFF; DNA: TGCGCCAGCAGCCAAGATGGGGCTAGCGGGAGGCTCGTTAACGAGCAGTTCTTC
D: .; J: TRBJ2-3; V: TRBV4-2; size: few; CDR3: CASSQGQNTDTQYF; DNA: TGTGCCAGCAGCCAAGGACAGAACACAGATACGCAGTATTTT
D: .; J: TRBJ2-7; V: TRBV7-2; size: once; CDR3: CASSLGGEVLEQYF; DNA: TGTGCCAGCAGCTTAGGTGGGGAAGTTCTCGAGCAGTACTTC
D: .; J: TRBJ2-5; V: TRBV3-1; size: .; CDR3: CASSQGRGETQYF; DNA: TGTGCCAGCAGCCAAGGGAGGGGGGAGACCCAGTACTTC
D: .; J: TRBJ2-2; V: TRBV12-3/TRBV12-4; size: .; CDR3: CASSPLANTGELFF; DNA: TGTGCCAGCAGCCCCCTAGCGAACACCGGGGAGCTGTTTTTT
D: TRBD1; J: TRBJ2-6; V: TRBV6-1; size: few; CDR3: CASSEWDRGTSGANVLTF; DNA: TGTGCCAGCAGTGAATGGGACAGGGGTACCTCTGGGGCCAACGTCCTGACTTTC
D: .; J: TRBJ1-1; V: TRBV5-1; size: medium-sized; CDR3: CASSLGGGRMNTEAFF; DNA: TGCGCCAGCAGCCTCGGGGGGGGCCGAATGAACACTGAAGCTTTCTTT
D: .; J: TRBJ2-3; V: TRBV19; size: few; CDR3: CASSIGFGADTQYF; DNA: TGTGCCAGTAGTATCGGCTTCGGTGCGGATACGCAGTATTTT
D: TRBD2; J: TRBJ2-5; V: TRBV12-3/TRBV12-4; size: many; CDR3: CASSLASGSETQYF; DNA: TGTGCCAGCAGTTTGGCTAGCGGGAGTGAGACCCAGTACTTC
D: .; J: TRBJ2-6; V: TRBV18; size: once; CDR3: CASSPGGANVLTF; DNA: TGTGCCAGCTCCCCTGGTGGGGCCAACGTCCTGACTTTC
D: TRBD2; J: TRBJ2-3; V: TRBV11-3; size: medium-sized; CDR3: CASSLGSSGYTDTQYF; DNA: TGTGCCAGCAGCTTAGGATCTAGCGGCTACACAGATACGCAGTATTTT
D: .; J: TRBJ2-7; V: TRBV28; size: .; CDR3: CASREHRYEQYF; DNA: TGTGCCAGCAGGGAACACCGTTACGAGCAGTACTTC
D: .; J: TRBJ1-2; V: TRBV20-1; size: .; CDR3: CSALQGAALYGYTF; DNA: TGCAGTGCCTTACAGGGCGCAGCACTTTATGGCTACACCTTC
D: TRBD1; J: TRBJ1-2; V: TRBV6-6; size: few; CDR3: CASNSRTGDGYTF; DNA: TGTGCCAGCAATTCTCGGACAGGGGATGGCTACACCTTC
D: TRBD1; J: TRBJ2-7; V: TRBV11-3; size: few; CDR3: CASSFGQGDEQYF; DNA: TGTGCCAGCAGCTTCGGACAGGGGGACGAGCAGTACTTC
D: TRBD2; J: TRBJ2-3; V: TRBV6-1; size: .; CDR3: CASRKTSDTDTQYF; DNA: TGTGCCAGCAGGAAGACTAGCGACACAGATACGCAGTATTTT
D: TRBD1; J: TRBJ1-2; V: TRBV7-9; size: .; CDR3: CASSLPAGQGYGYTF; DNA: TGTGCCAGCAGCTTACCGGCGGGACAGGGCTATGGCTACACCTTC
D: TRBD2; J: TRBJ2-2; V: TRBV19; size: many; CDR3: CASSILSWGTRNTGELFF; DNA: TGTGCCAGTAGTATCCTCAGTTGGGGGACTAGGAACACCGGGGAGCTGTTTTTT
D: TRBD1; J: TRBJ1-2; V: TRBV5-1; size: few; CDR3: CASRRSQGTGPGYTF; DNA: TGCGCCAGCCGTCGTTCCCAAGGGACAGGGCCTGGCTACACCTTC
D: TRBD2; J: TRBJ2-1; V: TRBV11-3; size: many; CDR3: CASSWGLAGLSPRNEQFF; DNA: TGTGCTAGCAGCTGGGGACTAGCGGGCCTGAGCCCCCGGAATGAGCAGTTCTTC
D: .; J: TRBJ1-1; V: TRBV20-1; size: many; CDR3: CSARESAPTEAFF; DNA: TGCAGTGCTAGAGAGTCGGCCCCCACTGAAGCTTTCTTT
D: .; J: TRBJ2-7; V: TRBV4-1; size: .; CDR3: CASSQGLTQSSYEQYF; DNA: TGCGCCAGCAGCCAAGGACTGACCCAGAGCTCCTACGAGCAGTACTTC
D: .; J: TRBJ2-2; V: TRBV20-1; size: .; CDR3: CSARYPGRVGTGELFF; DNA: TGCAGTGCTAGATATCCCGGGAGAGTGGGCACCGGGGAGCTGTTTTTT
D: .; J: TRBJ1-6; V: TRBV12-3/TRBV12-4; size: .; CDR3: CASSFRAGGSPLHF; DNA: TGTGCCAGCAGTTTCCGGGCAGGCGGGTCACCCCTCCACTTT